This entry concerns a single T cell receptor beta chain. Profiling relied on immunoSEQ multiplex PCR, and the TCRdb table lists in-frame clones only, not all of them. The data contain some 280,000 clones, about 89% of them singletons. The data were obtained in a study of blood T cell repertoires in COVID-19. In the study overall: There were acute and convalescent COVID-19 samples, and they came from the United States, Italy and Spain.

V was clipped by 3 bases and J by 1 base, with 9 bases between them. The CDR3 runs to 15 residues. Germline lookup yields CDR1 LGHDT and CDR2 YNNKEL (reference sequence). This sequence joins TRBV3-1 (or the pseudogene TRBV3-2) and TRBJ1-4; D perhaps matches TRBD1 (5 bases). The sample consisted of peripheral blood. The sequence derives from a woman aged 35 to 49 who had recovered from COVID-19. In DNA, the CDR3 is TGTGCCAGCAGCCATACGGGGGGAACTAATGAAAAACTGTTTTTT. It specifies CASSHTGGTNEKLFF.